This T cell receptor beta chain was recorded in a study of blood T cell repertoires in COVID-19. In the study overall: Both acute and convalescent COVID-19 samples were obtained from the United States, Italy and Spain.

The CDR3 length is 16 residues. CDR1 is LGHNA, CDR2 YNFKEQ, per germline. The trim removed 1 base at V and 9 bases at J, leaving 6 bases unmatched. Which cohort a participant joined came from the clinical history participants gave. This clone was seen just once. Per the original data handling: Reference gene primer amplification gave nucleated cell count estimates. The method was immunoSEQ multiplex PCR; TCRdb's version includes in-frame clones alone and lacks a portion of them. V, J and clone size reflect that table, while D and trimming were determined from the DNA. The sample includes approximately 220,000 clones, around 91% of them seen just once.

The specimen sequenced was PBMCs or T cells enriched from blood (not recorded which). V usage is TRBV4-2 and J usage is TRBJ2-1; 13 bases are a match to TRBD2. This TCR was sampled from a woman under 30 in a cohort exposed to, infected with or recovered from COVID-19 (not recorded which). CDR3 sequence: CASSQVTSGGASEQFF. The DNA of the CDR3 is TGTGCCAGCAGCCAAGTAACTAGCGGGGGGGCAAGTGAGCAGTTCTTC.